What follows describes a single T cell receptor beta chain. As yet, its antigen is unknown. Blood got drawn at baseline, again on cycle 4 day 1, and then on cycle 7 day 1. This entry belongs to a study of OX40 agonist ivuxolimab in advanced cancers. Whole-study results and caveats: At 0.1 to 3.0 mg/kg, CD4+ and CD8+ blood T cells expanded clonally by week 6.

TCRdb's copy holds only in-frame clones and misses some; the assay was immunoSEQ multiplex PCR. The top ten hold 10% to 15% of the sample, which has tens of thousands of clones, approximately 93% seen once. CDR3 length: 16 residues. J lost 6 bases, V lost 4 bases, and 10 bases had no gene match. Germline lookup yields CDR1 MNHEY and CDR2 SVGAGI. The chain uses TRBV6-5 and TRBJ2-1; TRBD1 aligns across 9 bases. The input for sequencing was CD4+ or CD8+ T cells sorted from blood, taken in a trial of the OX40 agonist ivuxolimab. The sequence was obtained from an adult with an advanced solid tumor such as melanoma, head and neck, liver or kidney cancer. The CDR3 DNA follows: TGTGCCAGCAGTTTAACAGGGGGCCGGTCGGGCAATGAGCAGTTCTTC. This gives the protein CASSLTGGRSGNEQFF.